These 27 T cell receptor beta chains originate from one sample sequenced in a study of cytomegalovirus exposure and HLA in healthy donors. Primers included in the PCR were 60 Vbeta and 13 Jbeta primers. Assay used: immunoSEQ multiplex PCR; TCRdb lists only in-frame clones, some missing. The profile shows 90,000 to 150,000 clones, roughly 72% of them singletons. The sequenced sample was PBMCs. Receptors originate from a woman between 45 and 65 years old in good health and CMV-seropositive.

V usage is TRBV20-1 and J usage is TRBJ1-2; D gene unclear. Germline assignment: CDR1 DFQATT and CDR2 SNEGSKA (reference sequence). This CDR3 has 11 residues. Trimming cost V 4 bases and J 8 bases, with 11 bases left between them. CDR3 region: CSATNEMGYTF. DNA of the CDR3: TGCAGTGCTACGAATGAGATGGGCTACACCTTC.

This clone was recorded a few times. V and J are TRBV5-5 and TRBJ1-5; TRBD1 agrees at 9 bases. In germline, CDR1 is SGHKS, CDR2 YYEKEE (reference sequence). V was pared by 4 bases and J by 7 bases, with 9 bases of the junction left unmatched. CDR3 size: 15 residues. CDR3 DNA sequence: TGTGCCAGCAGCCTTGGGGGACAGGGTGGCCAGCCCCAGCATTTT. Residues: CASSLGGQGGQPQHF.

CDR3 nucleotide sequence: TGTGCCAGCAGCCGGCGGGTCGGACCCAGCGGGGTAAGCACAGATACGCAGTATTTT. It specifies CASSRRVGPSGVSTDTQYF. The chain has TRBV7-2 and TRBJ2-3; 7 bases fit TRBD2. V dropped 5 bases and J dropped 0; count of bases not matched to a gene: 17. CDR3 length: 19 amino acids. Germline V gene data show CDR1 as SGHTA and CDR2 as FQGNSA.

The sample holds a few counts of this clone. The J gene is TRBJ1-2, the V gene TRBV6-5; possible D gene TRBD1, 6 bases. From germline, CDR1 is MNHEY and CDR2 SVGAGI. V lost 5 bases and J lost 8, with 21 bases in between. This CDR3 spans 15 amino acids. This CDR3 reads CASSRSRGSAKGYTF. The CDR3 DNA is TGTGCCAGCAGTCGTTCCAGGGGAAGCGCGAAGGGCTACACCTTC.

This clone was counted a few times. The V and J genes are TRBV10-3 and TRBJ2-2; D unclear. CDR1 is ENHRY and CDR2 is SYGVKD in the germline V gene. Deletions cut 3 bases from V and 6 bases from J, with 11 bases between. The CDR3 runs 14 residues. The CDR3 nucleotides read TGTGCCATCAGTGAAAATCCCATAGCCGGGGAGCTGTTTTTT. It encodes CAISENPIAGELFF.

This clone was observed a handful of times. The chain combines TRBV27 with TRBJ2-7; 14 nucleotides line up with TRBD2. There are 20 residues in the CDR3. V trimming: 2 bases; J trimming: 4 bases; junction bases outside the gene matches: 16. The germline V gene encodes CDR1 MNHEY and CDR2 SMNVEV (reference sequence). CDR3 sequence (DNA): TGTGCCAGCAGTTTAAGGGTTTTGAGGGTGACTAGCGGGGGGGGGTACGAGCAGTACTTC. Translating gives CASSLRVLRVTSGGGYEQYF.

The genes are TRBV10-2 and TRBJ1-5, with D possibly matching TRBD1 (5 bases). This CDR3 is built from 13 residues. Germline V gene lookup returns CDR1 WSHSY and CDR2 SAAADI. V lost 8 bases and J lost 5, with 13 bases in between. The CDR3 protein is CASQLQTDQPQHF. CDR3 bases: TGCGCCAGCCAGCTTCAGACAGATCAGCCCCAGCATTTT.

The rearrangement joins TRBV7-3 to TRBJ2-3; the match to TRBD2 covers 8 bases. This CDR3 comprises 14 residues. CDR1 is SGHTA and CDR2 is FQGTGA in the germline V gene. The V segment lost 4 bases and the J segment 4 bases; nucleotides outside the gene matches: 4. Written as DNA, the CDR3 is TGTGCCAGCAGCTCGGGAGGGCCTTCAGATACGCAGTATTTT. Translating it yields CASSSGGPSDTQYF.

The J gene is TRBJ2-6, the V gene TRBV9; 9 nucleotides agree with TRBD1. This CDR3 contains 21 residues. Germline lookup yields CDR1 SGDLS and CDR2 YYNGEE. V gave up 0 bases and J gave up 0 bases; unmatched junction bases: 13. The CDR3 reads CASSVASGQGKIRSGANVLTF. CDR3 DNA sequence: TGTGCCAGCAGCGTAGCATCGGGACAGGGAAAAATCCGCTCTGGGGCCAACGTCCTGACTTTC.

This clone has a single count. This chain uses TRBV18 with TRBJ1-6, with a tentative D call TRBD1 (6 bases). V lost 3 bases and J 4 bases, leaving 13 bases between the germline ends. CDR3 length equals 16 residues. Germline CDR1 and CDR2: KGHSH and LQKENI. Here the CDR3 reads CASSPGRQAYNSPLHF. The DNA for the CDR3 is TGTGCCAGCTCACCGGGGAGACAGGCGTATAATTCACCCCTCCACTTT. Full variable domain (rest looked up from reference TRBV18 and TRBJ1-6): NAGVMQNPRHLVRRRGQEARLRCSPMKGHSHVYWYRQLPEEGLKFMVYLQKENIIDESGMPKERFSAEFPKEGPSILRIQQVVRGDSAAYFCASSPGRQAYNSPLHFGNGTRLTVT.

The chain combines TRBV7-8 with TRBJ1-2; TRBD1 is a possible D gene (6 bases). This CDR3 is 18 amino acids long. The germline CDR1 and CDR2 sequences are SGHVS and FQNEAQ. Between the trimmed V and J ends, which lost 5 bases and 0 bases, there was a span of 22 bases. The CDR3 nucleotides are TGTGCCAGCAGCCCTTCAGGGGTCGACGGAATTTCTAACTATGGCTACACCTTC. Its protein is CASSPSGVDGISNYGYTF.

The rearrangement uses TRBV28 and TRBJ2-4, with D maybe TRBD1 (5 bases). This CDR3 is 14 amino acids long. Trimming cost V 4 bases and J 6 bases, with 13 bases left between them. In germline, CDR1 is MDHEN, CDR2 SYDVKM. Written as DNA, the CDR3 is TGTGCCAGCAGTTCGCCAAGGGGTGGAAACATTCAGTACTTC. Translated: CASSSPRGGNIQYF.

This CDR3 reads CASSLHGQGNTEAFF. CDR3 DNA: TGTGCCAGCAGCTTACACGGACAGGGGAACACTGAAGCTTTCTTT. The genes are TRBV7-2 and TRBJ1-1, with TRBD1 matching over 8 bases. V gave up 2 bases and J gave up 1 base; unmatched junction bases: 3. The CDR3 has 15 residues. CDR1 is SGHTA, CDR2 FQGNSA, per germline.

The gene calls are TRBV5-4 and TRBJ2-3; the D is unclear. V lost 4 bases and J 3 bases, leaving 9 bases between the germline ends. Germline CDR1 is SGHNT and CDR2 is YYREEE (reference sequence). The CDR3 covers 13 residues. The CDR3 nucleotides read TGTGCCAGCAGCCATTTCGAGACAGATACGCAGTATTTT. Its protein is CASSHFETDTQYF.

This chain joins TRBV12-5 and TRBJ2-3; D not certain. The germline V gene encodes CDR1 LGHNT and CDR2 FRNRAP. CDR3 length equals 14 residues. V was trimmed by 3 bases and J by 4 bases, leaving 11 bases between them. The CDR3 protein is CASGFSLVSDTQYF. CDR3 DNA sequence: TGTGCTAGTGGTTTTAGTTTGGTTTCAGATACGCAGTATTTT.

The CDR3, as DNA: TGTGCCAGCAGCTGGACAGGATCCTTATTGAACACTGAAGCTTTCTTT. This codes for CASSWTGSLLNTEAFF. The rearrangement uses TRBV5-6 and TRBJ1-1; 7 positions match TRBD1. From germline, CDR1 is SGHDT and CDR2 YYEEEE. The CDR3 has 16 residues. The junction had 8 bases not matched to a gene; V was cut back by 3 bases and J by 0 bases.

This chain links TRBV5-1 with TRBJ2-2; TRBD2 agrees at 11 bases. Germline lookup yields CDR1 SGHRS and CDR2 YFSETQ. CDR3 length equals 19 residues. J gave up 0 bases and V 0 bases, and 7 bases lay outside the gene matches. CDR3 nucleotide sequence: TGCGCCAGCAGCTTGGTGGCTAGCGGGAGGACGGCGAACACCGGGGAGCTGTTTTTT. Translation gives CASSLVASGRTANTGELFF.

The gene calls are TRBV4-2 and TRBJ2-1; 9 bases map to TRBD1. The CDR3 is 16 residues long. The V segment lost 0 bases and the J segment 10 bases; nucleotides outside the gene matches: 10. The germline gives CDR1 LGHNA, CDR2 YNFKEQ. CDR3 amino acids: CASSQDLGDRVREQFF. The CDR3 DNA is TGTGCCAGCAGCCAAGATCTAGGGGACAGGGTACGCGAGCAGTTCTTC.

This rearrangement joins TRBV4-2 to TRBJ2-3; 10 bases match TRBD2. The CDR3 runs to 17 residues. Germline CDR1 LGHNA, CDR2 YNFKEQ. With V trimmed by 0 bases and J by 2 bases, 5 bases remained unmatched. CDR3 DNA sequence: TGTGCCAGCAGCCAAGATTTGCTAGCGGGGGACACAGATACGCAGTATTTT. Its protein is CASSQDLLAGDTDTQYF.

The chain carries TRBV7-2 and TRBJ1-1; D is ambiguous. V gave up 6 bases and J gave up 0 bases, with 11 bases separating them. Looked up from germline, CDR1 is SGHTA and CDR2 is FQGNSA. This CDR3 region has 14 residues. CDR3 bases: TGTGCCAGCAGTCCCGGGAACATGAACACTGAAGCTTTCTTT. Its protein is CASSPGNMNTEAFF.

The chain has TRBV30 and TRBJ1-2, with D perhaps matching TRBD1 (5 bases). Trimming removed 3 bases from V and 2 bases from J, with 13 bases in between. Germline values: CDR1 GTSNPN, CDR2 SVGIG (reference sequence). The CDR3 has 14 residues. The chain's CDR3 is CAWRLRGSNYGYTF. The CDR3 DNA is TGTGCCTGGAGACTAAGGGGATCCAACTATGGCTACACCTTC.

The chain carries TRBV7-9 and TRBJ2-7, with 8 nucleotides matching TRBD2. Trimming took 5 bases from V and 6 from J; bases not matched to a gene: 9. The CDR3 consists of 14 residues. Germline values: CDR1 SEHNR, CDR2 FQNEAQ (reference sequence). CDR3 bases: TGTGCCAGCAGCGGGGCGGGGGGCCCTTTCGAGCAGTACTTC. Encoded protein: CASSGAGGPFEQYF.

CDR3 nucleotides: TGTGCCAGCAGTTACCCCGGACATGGGTTGGCTTTCTTT. Its translation is CASSYPGHGLAFF. The rearrangement joins TRBV6-5 to TRBJ1-1, with TRBD1 as a possible D gene (5 bases). Trimming shortened V by 2 bases and J by 11 bases, and 15 bases separated the two germline ends. The CDR3 totals 13 residues. Germline CDR1 and CDR2: MNHEY and SVGAGI.

The J gene is TRBJ1-1, the V gene TRBV29-1, with D possibly matching TRBD1 (5 bases). The CDR3 sequence is 13 residues long. V was pared by 2 bases and J by 5 bases, with 12 bases between. CDR1 is SQVTM and CDR2 is ANQGSEA in the germline V gene. CDR3 nucleotide sequence: TGCAGCGTTGAAAGGGGAGGAGGAACTGAAGCTTTCTTT. Translation gives CSVERGGGTEAFF.

The chain employs TRBV4-3 and TRBJ1-1; D not resolved. Trimming took off 0 bases at V and 3 bases at J, with 5 bases between the two ends. The CDR3 extends over 13 amino acids. Germline CDR1 reads LGHNA; CDR2 reads YSLEER. The CDR3 region is CASSQDRDTEAFF. CDR3 DNA sequence: TGCGCCAGCAGCCAAGATCGAGACACTGAAGCTTTCTTT.

The chain recombines TRBV5-1 with TRBJ1-1, with 9 bases lining up with TRBD1. V lost 4 bases to trimming and J lost 1 base; unmatched junction nucleotides: 2. Germline CDR1 SGHRS, CDR2 YFSETQ. This CDR3 region has 14 residues. The DNA for the CDR3 is TGCGCCAGCAGCAGGGGACAGGGGAACACTGAAGCTTTCTTT. This sequence encodes CASSRGQGNTEAFF.

The genes are TRBV9 and TRBJ1-4, with 7 nucleotides matching TRBD1. The CDR3 runs to 15 residues. Looked up from germline, CDR1 is SGDLS and CDR2 is YYNGEE. Trimming at V came to 0 bases and at J to 7 bases, leaving 6 bases not matched to a gene. The CDR3 bases are TGTGCCAGCAGCGTAGAAGGGACAGCCTTTGAAAAACTGTTTTTT. It encodes CASSVEGTAFEKLFF.